This entry concerns a single T cell receptor (beta chain). What it binds is not known. The authors reverse transcribed all of the isolated RNA, so sequencing captured expressed TCRB transcripts. This table comes from immunoSEQ multiplex PCR, and its TCRdb copy is limited to in-frame clones, with some not included. The data contain 300,000 or so clones, roughly an eighth of them singletons. The data originate from a study of beta chain features in type 1 diabetes. Study-level results: Among all four CD4+ subsets, Type 1 diabetes patients had TCRB CDR3s that were moderately but significantly shorter. Sequencing of cDNA might inflate the share of cells that strongly express TCR. The study found that naive, central memory and Treg TCRB repertoires appeared more similar in patients than in healthy donors. Fewer insertions but more deletions were seen at VDJ junctions in type 1 diabetes patients.

This CDR3 spans 13 amino acids. Germline V gene data show CDR1 as LNHDA and CDR2 as SQIVND (reference sequence). The V end was cut by 2 bases, the J end by 1 base, with 6 bases between. Material for sequencing was naive CD4+ T cells from blood. The gene calls are TRBV19 and TRBJ2-7; D is ambiguous. This clonotype was sampled from a man aged 30 to 39 with type 1 diabetes. The CDR3 nucleotides are TGTGCCAGTAGTATAAGACTGTCCTACGAGCAGTACTTC. Amino acids: CASSIRLSYEQYF.